This T cell receptor (beta chain) was sequenced in a study of regulatory T cells in long-lasting Graves disease. Indicated time point: persistent/refractory GD, antithyroid drugs over 5 years with positive TRAb. The TCR library was prepared using RNA isolated from PBMCs. General study results and limits: Thyroid tissue went unexamined; only peripheral blood was analyzed.

Arm-PCR of CDR3 regions with iRepertoire HTBI primers generated TCR beta libraries. TCRdb redid the calling of the multiplex PCR reads with MiXCR, one entry per CDR3 protein. Among 400,000 to 500,000 distinct CDR3 sequences listed, 21% were seen once. Germline trimming cut 2 bases from V and 3 bases from J; bases unmatched to any gene: 8. CDR1 and CDR2 (germline): LNHNV, YYDKDF (reference sequence). The CDR3 loop spans 16 amino acids. This clonotype was recorded many times. The antigen remains undetermined. This clonotype was sampled from a female donor with Graves disease. The chain joins TRBV15 to TRBJ2-7; 9 nucleotides line up with TRBD1. The source was peripheral blood mononuclear cells (PBMCs), collected when the disease was refractory, from a patient treated with antithyroid drugs. The CDR3 nucleotides are TGTGCCACCAGCAGACCCGGGACAGGGAATCGCTACGAGCAGTACTTC. It specifies CATSRPGTGNRYEQYF.